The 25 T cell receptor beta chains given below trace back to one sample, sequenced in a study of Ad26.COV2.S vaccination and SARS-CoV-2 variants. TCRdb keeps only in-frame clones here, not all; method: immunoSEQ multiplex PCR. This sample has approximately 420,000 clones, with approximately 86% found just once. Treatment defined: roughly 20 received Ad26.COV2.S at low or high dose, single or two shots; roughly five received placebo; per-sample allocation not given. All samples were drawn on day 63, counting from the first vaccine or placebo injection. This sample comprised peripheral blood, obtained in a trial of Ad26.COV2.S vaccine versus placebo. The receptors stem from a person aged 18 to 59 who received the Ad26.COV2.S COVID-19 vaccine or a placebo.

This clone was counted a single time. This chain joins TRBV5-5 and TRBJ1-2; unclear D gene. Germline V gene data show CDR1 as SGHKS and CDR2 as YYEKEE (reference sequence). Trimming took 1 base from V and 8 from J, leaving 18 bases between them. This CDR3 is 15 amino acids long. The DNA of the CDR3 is TGTGCCAGCAGCTTGAGGGTCGTTTTGCAATACGGCTACACCTTC. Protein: CASSLRVVLQYGYTF.

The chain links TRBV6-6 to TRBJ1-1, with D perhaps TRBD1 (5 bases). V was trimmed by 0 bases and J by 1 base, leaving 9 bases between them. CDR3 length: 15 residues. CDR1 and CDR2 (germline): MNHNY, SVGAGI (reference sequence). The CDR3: CASSYSRTPNTEAFF. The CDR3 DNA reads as TGTGCCAGCAGTTACTCGCGGACACCGAACACTGAAGCTTTCTTT.

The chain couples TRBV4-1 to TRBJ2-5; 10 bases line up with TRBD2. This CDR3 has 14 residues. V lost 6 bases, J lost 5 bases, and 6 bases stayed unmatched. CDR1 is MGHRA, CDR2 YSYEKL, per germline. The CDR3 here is CASSIAGGRETQYF. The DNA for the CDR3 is TGCGCCAGCAGTATAGCGGGGGGACGGGAGACCCAGTACTTC.

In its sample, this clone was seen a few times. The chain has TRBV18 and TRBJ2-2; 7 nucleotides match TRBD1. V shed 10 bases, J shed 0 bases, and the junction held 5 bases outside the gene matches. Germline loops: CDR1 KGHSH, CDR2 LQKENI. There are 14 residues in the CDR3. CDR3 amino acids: CATSDRANTGELFF. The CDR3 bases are TGTGCCACCTCTGACAGGGCGAACACCGGGGAGCTGTTTTTT.

The CDR3 DNA reads as TGTGCCAGCTCACAGGGACAGAAGAACACTGAAGCTTTCTTT. Protein product: CASSQGQKNTEAFF. The chain combines TRBV18 with TRBJ1-1, with 7 bases fitting TRBD1. The germline V gene has CDR1 KGHSH and CDR2 LQKENI. J was trimmed by 1 base and V by 4 bases; bases with no gene match: 3. The CDR3 is 14 residues long.

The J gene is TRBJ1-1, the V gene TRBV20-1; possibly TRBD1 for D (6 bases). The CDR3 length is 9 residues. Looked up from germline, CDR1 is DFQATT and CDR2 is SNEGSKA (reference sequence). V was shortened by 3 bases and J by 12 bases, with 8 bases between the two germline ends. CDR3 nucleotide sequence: TGCAGTGCTAGTCAGGGGACTTTCTTT. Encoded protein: CSASQGTFF.

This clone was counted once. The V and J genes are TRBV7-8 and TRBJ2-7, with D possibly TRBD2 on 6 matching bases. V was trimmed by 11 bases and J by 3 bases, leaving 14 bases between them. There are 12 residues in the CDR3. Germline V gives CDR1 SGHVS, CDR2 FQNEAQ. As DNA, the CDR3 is TGTGCCTCCGGGGACTTGCACTACGAGCAGTACTTC. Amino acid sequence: CASGDLHYEQYF.

CDR3 DNA: TGCGCCAGCAGCCTAATGGGGATTAGCTCCTACAATGAGCAGTTCTTC. This gives the protein CASSLMGISSYNEQFF. V usage is TRBV4-1 and J usage is TRBJ2-1; D gene unclear. V was cut by 4 bases and J by 0 bases, with 13 bases left in between. Germline V gene lookup returns CDR1 MGHRA and CDR2 YSYEKL. CDR3 length: 16 residues.

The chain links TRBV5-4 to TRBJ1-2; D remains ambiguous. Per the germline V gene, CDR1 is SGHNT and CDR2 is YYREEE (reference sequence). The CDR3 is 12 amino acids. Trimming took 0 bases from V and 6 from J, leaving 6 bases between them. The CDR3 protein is CASSLDQDGYTF. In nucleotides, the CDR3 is TGTGCCAGCAGCTTGGACCAGGATGGCTACACCTTC.

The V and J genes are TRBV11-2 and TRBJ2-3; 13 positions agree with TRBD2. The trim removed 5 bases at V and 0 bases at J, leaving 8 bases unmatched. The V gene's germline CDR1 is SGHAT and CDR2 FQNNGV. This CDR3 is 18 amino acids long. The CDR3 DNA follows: TGTGCCAGCAGCCTTCGGACTAGCGGGGGTCCTAGCACAGATACGCAGTATTTT. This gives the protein CASSLRTSGGPSTDTQYF.

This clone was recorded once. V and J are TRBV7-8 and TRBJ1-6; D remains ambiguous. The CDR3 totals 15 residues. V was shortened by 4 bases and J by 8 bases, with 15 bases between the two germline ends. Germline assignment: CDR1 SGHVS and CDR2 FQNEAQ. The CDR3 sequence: CASSSRTELYSPLHF. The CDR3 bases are TGTGCCAGCAGCTCCAGGACGGAACTTTATTCACCCCTCCACTTT.

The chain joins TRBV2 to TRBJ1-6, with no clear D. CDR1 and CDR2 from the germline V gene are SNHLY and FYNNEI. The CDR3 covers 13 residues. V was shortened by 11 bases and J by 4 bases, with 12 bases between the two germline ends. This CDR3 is CAGLTEYNSPLHF. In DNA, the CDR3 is TGTGCCGGACTCACAGAGTATAATTCACCCCTCCACTTT.

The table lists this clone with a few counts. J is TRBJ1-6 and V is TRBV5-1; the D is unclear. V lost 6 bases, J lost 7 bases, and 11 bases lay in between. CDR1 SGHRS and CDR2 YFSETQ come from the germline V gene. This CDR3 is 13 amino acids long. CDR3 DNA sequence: TGCGCCAGCACGTCCCAGCCGAATTCACCCCTCCACTTT. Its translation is CASTSQPNSPLHF.

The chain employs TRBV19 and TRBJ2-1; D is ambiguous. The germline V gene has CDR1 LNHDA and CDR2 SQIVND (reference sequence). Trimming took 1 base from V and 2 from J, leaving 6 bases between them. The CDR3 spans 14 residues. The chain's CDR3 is CASSIGGTYNEQFF. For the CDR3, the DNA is TGTGCCAGTAGTATAGGGGGTACCTACAATGAGCAGTTCTTC. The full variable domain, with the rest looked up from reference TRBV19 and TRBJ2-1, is DGGITQSPKYLFRKEGQNVTLSCEQNLNHDAMYWYRQDPGQGLRLIYYSQIVNDFQKGDIAEGYSVSREKKESFPLTVTSAQKNPTAFYLCASSIGGTYNEQFFGPGTRLTVL.

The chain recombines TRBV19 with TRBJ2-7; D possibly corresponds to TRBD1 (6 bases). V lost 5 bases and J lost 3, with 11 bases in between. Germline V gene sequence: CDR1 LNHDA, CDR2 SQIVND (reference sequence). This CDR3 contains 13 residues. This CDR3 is CASSEAGDYEQYF. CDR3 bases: TGTGCCAGTAGTGAGGCAGGGGACTACGAGCAGTACTTC.

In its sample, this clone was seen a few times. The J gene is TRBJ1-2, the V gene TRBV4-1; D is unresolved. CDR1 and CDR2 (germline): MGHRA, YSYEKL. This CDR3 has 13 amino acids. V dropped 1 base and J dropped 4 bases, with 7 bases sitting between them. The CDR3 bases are TGCGCCAGCAGCCAAGGTGTGTTCTATGGCTACACCTTC. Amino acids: CASSQGVFYGYTF.

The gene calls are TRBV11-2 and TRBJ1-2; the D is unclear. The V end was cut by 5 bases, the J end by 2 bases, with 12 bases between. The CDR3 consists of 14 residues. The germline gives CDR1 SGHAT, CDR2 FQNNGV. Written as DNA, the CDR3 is TGTGCCAGCAGCCTGCTGCCGGACAACTATGGCTACACCTTC. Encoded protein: CASSLLPDNYGYTF.

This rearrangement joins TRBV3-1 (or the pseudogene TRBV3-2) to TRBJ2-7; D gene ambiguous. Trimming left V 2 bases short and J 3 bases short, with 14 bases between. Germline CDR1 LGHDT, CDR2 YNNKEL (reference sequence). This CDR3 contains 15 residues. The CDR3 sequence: CASSQYENFFYEQYF. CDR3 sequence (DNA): TGTGCCAGCAGCCAATACGAAAACTTCTTCTACGAGCAGTACTTC.

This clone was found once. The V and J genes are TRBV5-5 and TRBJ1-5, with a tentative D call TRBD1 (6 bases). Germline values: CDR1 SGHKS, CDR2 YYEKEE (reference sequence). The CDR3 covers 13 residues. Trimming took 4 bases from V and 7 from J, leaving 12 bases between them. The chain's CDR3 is CASSPLGGQPQHF. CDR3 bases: TGTGCCAGCAGCCCCCTGGGGGGCCAGCCCCAGCATTTT.

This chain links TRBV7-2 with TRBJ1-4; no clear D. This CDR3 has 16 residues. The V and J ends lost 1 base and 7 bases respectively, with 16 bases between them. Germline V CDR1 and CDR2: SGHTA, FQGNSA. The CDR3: CASSLGESKVGEKLFF. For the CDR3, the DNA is TGTGCCAGCAGCTTAGGTGAAAGTAAAGTGGGTGAAAAACTGTTTTTT.

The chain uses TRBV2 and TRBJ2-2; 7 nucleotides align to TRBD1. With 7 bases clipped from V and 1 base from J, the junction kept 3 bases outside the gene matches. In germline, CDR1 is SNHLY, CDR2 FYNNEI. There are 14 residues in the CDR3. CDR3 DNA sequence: TGTGCCAGCATTCGGGACAGGAACACCGGGGAGCTGTTTTTT. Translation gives CASIRDRNTGELFF.

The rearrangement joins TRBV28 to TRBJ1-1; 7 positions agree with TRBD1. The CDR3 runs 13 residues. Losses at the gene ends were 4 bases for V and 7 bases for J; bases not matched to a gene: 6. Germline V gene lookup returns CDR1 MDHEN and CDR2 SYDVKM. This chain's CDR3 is CASSSGTVVEAFF. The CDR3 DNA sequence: TGTGCCAGCAGTTCCGGGACAGTCGTTGAAGCTTTCTTT.

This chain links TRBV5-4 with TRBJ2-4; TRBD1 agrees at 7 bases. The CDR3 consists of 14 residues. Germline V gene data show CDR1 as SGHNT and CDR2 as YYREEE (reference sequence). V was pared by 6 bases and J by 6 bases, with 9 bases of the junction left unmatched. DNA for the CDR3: TGTGCCAGCAACCACGACAGGGCGAGAAACATTCAGTACTTC. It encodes CASNHDRARNIQYF.

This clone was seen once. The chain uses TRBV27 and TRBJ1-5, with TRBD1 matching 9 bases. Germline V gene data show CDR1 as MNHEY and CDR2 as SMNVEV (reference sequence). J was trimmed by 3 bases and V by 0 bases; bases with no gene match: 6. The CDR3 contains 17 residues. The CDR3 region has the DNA TGTGCCAGCAGTTTATCTGGACAGGGGATAACCAATCAGCCCCAGCATTTT. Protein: CASSLSGQGITNQPQHF.

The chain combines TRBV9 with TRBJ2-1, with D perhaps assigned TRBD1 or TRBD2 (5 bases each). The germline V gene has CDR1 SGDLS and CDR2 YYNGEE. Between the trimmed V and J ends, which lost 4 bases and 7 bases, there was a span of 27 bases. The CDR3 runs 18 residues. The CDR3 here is CASSLYTGPLLGGNEQFF. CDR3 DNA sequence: TGTGCCAGCAGCCTCTATACGGGACCTCTGCTTGGGGGTAATGAGCAGTTCTTC.